This T cell receptor beta chain was recorded in a study of blood T cell repertoires in COVID-19. Study details: COVID-19 samples from acute and convalescent phases originated in the United States, Italy and Spain.

Authors' analysis steps: Reference gene primer amplification yielded estimated nucleated cell counts. Measured with immunoSEQ multiplex PCR; TCRdb has only the in-frame clones, and not every one. V, J and clone size are taken as reported in that table, and D and trimming were inferred from the DNA itself. The table lists 35,000 to 45,000 clones, about 89% of them singletons. CDR1 SGHKS and CDR2 YYEKEE come from the germline V gene (reference sequence). V lost 5 bases to trimming and J lost 5 bases, with 15 bases between them. This CDR3 has 14 residues. Sequencing input: peripheral blood. The receptor comes from a human donor in a cohort sampled during active COVID-19. The J gene is TRBJ2-3, the V gene TRBV5-5; tentative D call: TRBD2 (7 bases). CDR3 nucleotides: TGTGCCAGCAGACCCGGGGGGCGGGTAGATACGCAGTATTTT. Protein: CASRPGGRVDTQYF.